The TCR beta chain described here comes from a study of CD8 T cells in Susac syndrome. The CDR3 is made up of 15 amino acids. With 6 bases clipped from V and 5 bases from J, the junction kept 10 bases outside the gene matches. From germline, CDR1 is MNHEY and CDR2 SVGEGT. A quantity of about 0.45 to 1 ug RNA underwent reverse transcription using random hexamers. Amplification of TCR beta CDR3 across 54 Vbeta and 13 Jbeta was performed with immunoSEQ multiplex PCR. TCRdb analysed the immunoSEQ multiplex PCR reads with MiXCR anew, one entry per CDR3 protein. The table has more than 150,000 distinct CDR3 sequences, around 96% seen once. Definite or probable Susac syndrome was diagnosed using recently defined diagnostic criteria.

This chain links TRBV6-2 or TRBV6-3 with TRBJ1-5; 7 bases are shared with TRBD1. This TCR was sampled from a human donor with Susac syndrome. Sequenced input: CD4+ T cells from PBMCs. In DNA, the CDR3 is TGTGCCAGCAGAGCCTCAGGGGGACGAGATCAGCCCCAGCATTTT. It encodes CASRASGGRDQPQHF.